The source of this T cell receptor (beta chain) is a study of lymphopenia after photon versus proton radiotherapy. Study observations and caveats: After the lymphocyte nadir, photon-treated repertoires showed oligoclonal expansion, especially of CD8+ Temra cells. Under photons, naive T cells and diversity fell while effector/memory populations rose. A bigger post-nadir fall in TCR diversity correlated inversely with survival time in deceased patients.

The CDR3 runs to 14 residues. Germline-derived CDR1 and CDR2 are MNHNY and SVGAGI (reference sequence). Trimming took off 2 bases at V and 3 bases at J, with 8 bases between the two ends. With respect to this clone: No antigen is known for it.

Repertoires were generated with immunoSEQ multiplex PCR, while TCRdb's copy carries only in-frame clones and drops some. The sample consists of some 30,000 clones, almost 90% of them appearing once. The sequence came from a woman aged 45 to 65 with pancreatic cancer. The V call is TRBV6-6, the J call TRBJ2-1; a possible D gene is TRBD2 (6 bases). The sequencing used peripheral blood, collected from a patient treated with photon-based radiotherapy. CDR3 in amino acids: CASSYVGGYNEQFF. CDR3 in DNA: TGTGCCAGCAGTTACGTGGGGGGCTACAATGAGCAGTTCTTC.